The next 9 T cell receptor beta chains were all read from a single sample in a study of early T cells in non-severe SARS-CoV-2 infection. In TCRdb, the 5' RACE reads were re-called with MiXCR into one record per CDR3 protein. The sample carries about 84,000 distinct CDR3 sequences, around 10% recorded once. The source material was whole blood. All receptors come from an adult who was a healthcare worker with PCR-confirmed SARS-CoV-2 infection or an uninfected control (not recorded which).

This clonotype has a single count. The junction departs from the called germline gene at one end, perhaps through a read error. The CDR3 coding sequence is TGTGCTAGCAGCTTGTCAGGGGGTTTCCAAGAGACCCAGTACTTC. Its protein is CASSLSGGFQETQYF. This rearrangement joins TRBV7-7 to TRBJ2-5; 7 bases fit TRBD1. There are 15 residues in the CDR3. CDR1 SSHAT and CDR2 FNYEAQ come from the germline V gene (reference sequence). The full variable domain, its missing parts supplied by reference TRBV7-7 and TRBJ2-5, is GAGVSQSPRYKVTKRGQDVTLRCDPISSHATLYWYQQALGQGPEFLTYFNYEAQPDKSGLPSDRFSAERPEGSISTLTIQRTEQRDSAMYRCASSLSGGFQETQYFGPGTRLLVL.

This clonotype was seen many times. The chain employs TRBV6-6 and TRBJ2-5; D uncertain. Germline V gene data show CDR1 as MNHNY and CDR2 as SVGAGI (reference sequence). V lost 2 bases and J lost 0, with 7 bases in between. This CDR3 spans 14 amino acids. This CDR3 is CASSYGRYQETQYF. The CDR3 DNA is TGTGCCAGCAGTTACGGGCGGTACCAAGAGACCCAGTACTTC.

This clonotype was observed a handful of times. The chain employs TRBV28 and TRBJ1-1, with D possibly TRBD1 on 5 matching bases. Germline V gene data show CDR1 as MDHEN and CDR2 as SYDVKM. The CDR3 has 13 amino acids. Trimming stripped 7 bases from V and 4 bases from J, with 13 bases between. CDR3 bases: TGTGCCAGCATCCCGTCGGGGCGCACTGAAGCTTTCTTT. Protein product: CASIPSGRTEAFF.

This clonotype has at least ten counts. This sequence joins TRBV12-3 or TRBV12-4 and TRBJ2-7; 7 bases match TRBD1. CDR3 length: 12 residues. The ends lost 5 bases at V and 6 bases at J; junction bases unmatched: 4. DNA for the CDR3: TGTGCCAGCAGTCCACAGGGGTTCGAGCAGTACTTC. Translation: CASSPQGFEQYF.

This clonotype was detected many times. V usage is TRBV28 and J usage is TRBJ2-1, with no clear D. CDR1 and CDR2 from the germline V gene are MDHEN and SYDVKM. The CDR3 spans 15 residues. Trimming took 2 bases from V and 0 from J, leaving 8 bases between them. The CDR3 DNA reads as TGTGCCAGCAGTTTAGAGCAGAGCTCCTACAATGAGCAGTTCTTC. Translated, it gives CASSLEQSSYNEQFF. Looking up the rest from reference TRBV28 and TRBJ2-1 gives the full variable domain: DVKVTQSSRYLVKRTGEKVFLECVQDMDHENMFWYRQDPGLGLRLIYFSYDVKMKEKGDIPEGYSVSREKKERFSLILESASTNQTSMYLCASSLEQSSYNEQFFGPGTRLTVL.

The chain joins TRBV5-1 to TRBJ2-7, with D tentatively TRBD1 (5 bases). Germline CDR1 is SGHRS and CDR2 is YFSETQ. Trimming stripped 3 bases from V and 0 bases from J, with 7 bases between. The CDR3 spans 13 residues. As DNA, the CDR3 is TGCGCCAGCAGCTCCACAGGCTCCTACGAGCAGTACTTC. The encoded protein is CASSSTGSYEQYF.

This clonotype turned up a few times. This chain connects TRBV6-5 to TRBJ1-1; D is possibly TRBD1 (6 bases). The CDR3 is made up of 15 amino acids. The V and J ends lost 2 bases and 1 base respectively, with 11 bases between them. The germline V gene has CDR1 MNHEY and CDR2 SVGAGI. CDR3 bases: TGTGCCAGCAGTTACACCCTGACAGGGAACACTGAAGCTTTCTTT. This sequence encodes CASSYTLTGNTEAFF.

This clonotype has at least ten counts. The V call is TRBV11-2, the J call TRBJ1-6; weak D call: TRBD1 (6 bases). The ends were cut back, 6 bases at V and 6 bases at J, with 18 bases in the middle. The CDR3 is made up of 16 amino acids. Germline values: CDR1 SGHAT, CDR2 FQNNGV. This CDR3 is CASRSIPGASNSPLHF. The CDR3 DNA reads as TGTGCCAGCAGGAGTATCCCGGGGGCCAGTAATTCACCCCTCCACTTT.

V gene TRBV5-1 combines with J gene TRBJ2-1; 7 positions agree with TRBD1. V trimming: 3 bases; J trimming: 7 bases; junction bases outside the gene matches: 7. Germline loops: CDR1 SGHRS, CDR2 YFSETQ. This CDR3 has 14 residues. CDR3 nucleotides: TGCGCCAGCAGCTCCGGGACAGTTTTAAATGAGCAGTTCTTC. Translation gives CASSSGTVLNEQFF.